Listed here is a single T cell receptor (beta chain). Measured with immunoSEQ multiplex PCR; TCRdb has only the in-frame clones, and not every one. The table lists about 100,000 clones, over 65% of them singletons. The sample is drawn from a study of blood T cell repertoires in COVID-19. About the research overall: The cDNA or gDNA used as material had been derived from T cells, B-cell-depleted T cells, or PBMCs.

Trimming cost V 6 bases and J 2 bases; bases outside gene matches: 10. The CDR3 is 16 residues long. Germline values: CDR1 MNHNY, CDR2 SVGAGI (reference sequence). This chain uses TRBV6-6 with TRBJ2-3; 8 positions agree with TRBD2. Source material: peripheral blood. The receptor comes from a man in his fifties or sixties with acute or convalescent COVID-19. CDR3 sequence: CASRHRTSLITDTQYF. DNA for the CDR3: TGTGCCAGCAGACACCGGACTAGCCTTATCACAGATACGCAGTATTTT.